A selection of T cell receptor beta chains follows, all from one sample in a study of brain T cells in children with intractable seizures. Profiling relied on immunoSEQ multiplex PCR, and the TCRdb table lists in-frame clones only, not all of them. The data hold under 150,000 clones, with 94% observed a single time. The sample in question was peripheral blood, obtained at surgery. The receptors here all came from a boy under two years old with hemimegalencephaly and intractable seizures. The CDR3 runs from the conserved cysteine through the conserved F or W. D genes are given only for firm matches. Only some rows state a clone size, as once, few, many or a class for expanded clones.

TRBJ1-1	-	TRBD1	TRBV18	TGTGCCAGCTCGCCAGGACAGGGACTAAACACTGAAGCTTTCTTT	CASSPGQGLNTEAFF
TRBJ1-5	-	-	TRBV24-1	TGTGCCACCAGTGATAAGATAAGCAATCAGCCCCAGCATTTT	CATSDKISNQPQHF
TRBJ2-1	-	TRBD2	TRBV5-6	TGTGCCAGCAGCTGGGGACTAGCGGGAGGGTACAATGAGCAGTTCTTC	CASSWGLAGGYNEQFF
TRBJ2-2	-	TRBD2	TRBV5-1	TGCGCCAGCAGCTGGAGGGAGCGGGAGGGCCCCACCGGGGAGCTGTTTTTT	CASSWREREGPTGELFF
TRBJ2-5	-	TRBD2	TRBV28	TGTGCCAAAAGACTAGCGGGCCTCCAAGAGACCCAGTACTTC	CAKRLAGLQETQYF
TRBJ1-4	-	TRBD1	TRBV28	TGTGCCAGCAGTTTGCCCGCAGGGACAGGGGAGGAAAAACTGTTTTTT	CASSLPAGTGEEKLFF
TRBJ2-7	-	TRBD2	TRBV3-1/TRBV3-2	TGTGCCAGCAGCTCTCTAGCGGGCGAGCAGTACTTC	CASSSLAGEQYF
TRBJ2-2	-	TRBD2	TRBV18	TGTGCCAGCTCCGGGACTAGCGGGACCGGGGAGCTGTTTTTT	CASSGTSGTGELFF
TRBJ1-5	once	TRBD1	TRBV7-8	TGTGCCAGCAGCTTAGGGAGGGGGCCTCTCAATCAGCCCCAGCATTTT	CASSLGRGPLNQPQHF
TRBJ2-1	-	-	TRBV4-1	TGCGCCAGCAGCGACCCCAACGTAAATGAGCAGTTCTTC	CASSDPNVNEQFF
TRBJ2-5	-	TRBD2	TRBV3-1/TRBV3-2	TGTGCCAGCAGCCATTACCAGGATGGCAGTCGGGGGGAAGAGACCCAGTACTTC	CASSHYQDGSRGEETQYF
TRBJ1-1	-	-	TRBV3-1/TRBV3-2	TGTGCCAGCAGCCCCCTAGGGGGGGGGCGGAACACTGAAGCTTTCTTT	CASSPLGGGRNTEAFF